This T cell receptor (beta chain) was recovered during a study of blood T cell repertoires in COVID-19. Study summary: Sample material is recorded as cDNA or gDNA derived from T cells, B-cell-depleted T cells, or PBMCs.

Participants spanned ages about 18 to 90 years and resided in about 25 US areas. Cohort allocation depended upon clinical history that participants reported. CDR1 is SGHTA and CDR2 is FQGNSA in the germline V gene. The CDR3 spans 15 residues. Trimming at V came to 2 bases and at J to 4 bases, leaving 4 bases not matched to a gene. Original processing methods: Estimates of nucleated cell counts were drawn from the amplification of reference gene primers. Profiling relied on immunoSEQ multiplex PCR, and the TCRdb table lists in-frame clones only, not all of them. V, J and clone size derive from that table, while D and trimming were established from the DNA sequence. The table records 200,000 or so clones, roughly nine tenths of them present only once.

The V call is TRBV7-2, the J call TRBJ2-1, with 8 bases fitting TRBD2. This receptor was taken from a man aged 25 to 40 who had recovered from COVID-19. The sample taken for sequencing was PBMCs or T cells enriched from blood (not recorded which). The CDR3 reads CASSLLAGYYNEQFF. CDR3 coding DNA: TGTGCCAGCAGCTTATTAGCGGGATATTACAATGAGCAGTTCTTC. Full variable domain (remainder filled in from reference TRBV7-2 and TRBJ2-1): GAGVSQSPSNKVTEKGKDVELRCDPISGHTALYWYRQSLGQGLEFLIYFQGNSAPDKSGLPSDRFSAERTGGSVSTLTIQRTQQEDSAVYLCASSLLAGYYNEQFFGPGTRLTVL.